The entry below gives a single TCR beta chain sequence along with its context. Germline lookup yields CDR1 SGDLS and CDR2 YYNGEE. The CDR3 totals 15 residues. V shed 2 bases, J shed 6 bases, and the junction held 2 bases outside the gene matches. The data belong to a study of blood T cell repertoires in COVID-19. The repertoire was sequenced with immunoSEQ multiplex PCR; TCRdb's copy has only in-frame clones and lacks some. The sample contains 160,000 or so clones, 81% of which appear only once. The specimen was peripheral blood. This rearrangement joins TRBV9 to TRBJ2-1; 13 bases line up with TRBD2. The sequence was obtained from a man in his sixties with active or convalescent COVID-19. The CDR3 spells CASSVGLAGRNEQFF. The CDR3 region has the DNA TGTGCCAGCAGCGTGGGACTAGCGGGGCGCAATGAGCAGTTCTTC.